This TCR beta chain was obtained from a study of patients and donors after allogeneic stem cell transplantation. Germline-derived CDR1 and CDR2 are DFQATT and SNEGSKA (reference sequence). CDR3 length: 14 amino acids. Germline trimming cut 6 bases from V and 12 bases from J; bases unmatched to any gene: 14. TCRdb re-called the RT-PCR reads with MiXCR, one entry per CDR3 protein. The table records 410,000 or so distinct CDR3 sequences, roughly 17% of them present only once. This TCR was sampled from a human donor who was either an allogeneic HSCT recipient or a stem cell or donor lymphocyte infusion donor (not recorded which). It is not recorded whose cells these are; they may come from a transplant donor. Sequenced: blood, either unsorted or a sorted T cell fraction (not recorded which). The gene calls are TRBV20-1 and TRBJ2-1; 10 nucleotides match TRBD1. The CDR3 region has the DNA TGCAGTGCGAGGTCGGGGACAGGGGCGAGTGGGCAGTTCTTC. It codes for CSARSGTGASGQFF.